This is a list of T cell receptor beta chains from one sample in a study of T-cell memory formation after mild COVID-19. TCRdb reanalysed the 5' RACE reads using MiXCR and keeps one entry per CDR3 protein. The data show about 110,000 distinct CDR3 sequences, 13% to 15% seen once. The material sequenced was PBMCs or a T cell subset sorted from them (not recorded which). The receptors were gathered from a man aged 18 to 29 who had mild COVID-19 (a few samples of this study predate the infection). Cell type and time point are not known. Both conserved end residues are part of each CDR3. D genes are given only for firm matches. Clone sizes are given selectively: once, few, many, or a class where the clone is expanded.

TRBD2 | TRBJ2-1 | NA | TRBV11-3 | CASSLGLAGYNEQFF | TGTGCCAGCAGCCTCGGACTAGCGGGTTACAATGAGCAGTTCTTC
TRBD2 | TRBJ2-7 | few | TRBV29-1 | CSVQAGDIEQYF | TGCAGCGTTCAAGCGGGGGATATTGAGCAGTACTTC
NA | TRBJ1-6 | few | TRBV9 | CASSALHSLTLHF | TGTGCCAGCAGCGCCCTCCACTCGCTCACCCTCCACTTT
TRBD1 | TRBJ2-5 | NA | TRBV18 | CASSPQDRGFRETQYF | TGTGCCAGCTCACCGCAGGACAGGGGATTTCGTGAGACCCAGTACTTC
NA | TRBJ1-6 | few | TRBV19 | CASKKRGSPLHF | TGTGCCAGCAAGAAGAGAGGTTCACCCCTCCACTTT
TRBD2 | TRBJ2-7 | NA | TRBV11-2 | CASSLGGGVSYEQYF | TGTGCCAGCAGCTTAGGCGGGGGGGTCTCCTACGAGCAGTACTTC
NA | TRBJ1-1 | few | TRBV19 | CASIRGTSGTEAFF | TGTGCCAGTATCCGGGGGACCTCGGGGACTGAAGCTTTCTTT
NA | TRBJ2-7 | few | TRBV9 | CASSPSGIDSSYEQYF | TGTGCCAGCAGCCCGTCGGGAATTGACAGCTCCTACGAGCAGTACTTC
NA | TRBJ2-1 | few | TRBV7-3 | CASSLAGAYNEQFF | TGTGCCAGCAGCTTAGCGGGGGCATACAATGAGCAGTTCTTC
TRBD1 | TRBJ2-1 | NA | TRBV5-1 | CASSSGTGGYNEQFF | TGCGCCAGCAGCTCCGGGACAGGGGGATACAATGAGCAGTTCTTC
TRBD1 | TRBJ2-7 | few | TRBV2 | CASSERETGRQMEQYF | TGTGCCAGCAGTGAGAGAGAGACAGGGCGCCAAATGGAGCAGTACTTC
NA | TRBJ1-4 | few | TRBV4-3 | CASSQDPDGLNEKLFF | TGCGCCAGCAGCCAAGATCCCGACGGCCTAAATGAAAAACTGTTTTTT
NA | TRBJ2-1 | NA | TRBV11-2 | CASSLVGQYNEQFF | TGTGCCAGCAGCTTAGTAGGACAGTACAATGAGCAGTTCTTC
NA | TRBJ1-2 | NA | TRBV24-1 | CATSGGRQSNEQNYGYTF | TGTGCCACCAGTGGCGGGAGACAGTCGAATGAACAGAACTATGGCTACACCTTC
NA | TRBJ1-6 | NA | TRBV5-1 | CASSFEGVGAPLHF | TGCGCCAGCAGCTTTGAAGGCGTGGGGGCACCCCTCCACTTT
TRBD2 | TRBJ2-1 | few | TRBV7-6 | CASIGVAGGNEQFF | TGTGCCAGCATCGGGGTAGCGGGCGGCAATGAGCAGTTCTTC
TRBD2 | TRBJ2-1 | few | TRBV5-4 | CASSLWGGGASYNEQFF | TGTGCCAGCAGCTTGTGGGGCGGGGGGGCGTCCTACAATGAGCAGTTCTTC
TRBD1 | TRBJ2-1 | few | TRBV7-9 | CASTIDGPRQGPPGGAQFF | TGTGCCAGCACCATCGACGGCCCTAGACAGGGGCCTCCCGGGGGAGCGCAGTTCTTC
TRBD1 | TRBJ1-2 | NA | TRBV6-5 | CASSYSGQGALGYTF | TGTGCCAGCAGTTACTCTGGACAGGGGGCGCTTGGCTACACCTTC
TRBD1 | TRBJ1-1 | NA | TRBV25-1 | CASSPRQGQNTEAFF | TGTGCCAGCAGTCCACGACAGGGGCAGAACACTGAAGCTTTCTTT
NA | TRBJ2-2 | few | TRBV5-1 | CASSFGEHANTGELFF | TGCGCCAGCAGCTTTGGGGAACACGCGAACACCGGGGAGCTGTTTTTT
TRBD1 | TRBJ2-5 | many | TRBV5-1 | CASSLEGALLPTQVQETQYF | TGCGCCAGCAGCTTGGAGGGGGCTTTGCTGCCGACCCAGGTCCAAGAGACCCAGTACTTC
TRBD1 | TRBJ2-7 | many | TRBV7-9 | CASSPTGQGSREQYF | TGTGCCAGCAGCCCTACGGGACAGGGTTCGAGAGAGCAGTACTTC
TRBD2 | TRBJ2-5 | NA | TRBV6-6 | CASSYGTIQETQYF | TGTGCCAGCAGTTACGGGACTATCCAAGAGACCCAGTACTTC
NA | TRBJ2-3 | few | TRBV4-1 | CASSQDHGAGVITDTQYF | TGCGCCAGCAGCCAAGATCACGGCGCAGGAGTAATCACAGATACGCAGTATTTT
TRBD1 | TRBJ1-5 | few | TRBV19 | CASLGTGRMGPQHF | TGTGCCAGCCTAGGGACAGGGAGAATGGGGCCCCAGCATTTT
NA | TRBJ2-2 | NA | TRBV2 | CASSEGVNTGELFF | TGTGCCAGCAGTGAAGGGGTGAACACCGGGGAGCTGTTTTTT
TRBD2 | TRBJ2-1 | NA | TRBV6-2/TRBV6-3 | CASSSPGLVGYNEQFF | TGTGCCAGCAGTTCTCCGGGACTAGTAGGGTACAATGAGCAGTTCTTC
TRBD2 | TRBJ2-1 | few | TRBV27 | CASTKRGGRSYNEQFF | TGTGCCAGCACCAAGCGGGGGGGCCGTTCCTACAATGAGCAGTTCTTC
NA | TRBJ2-3 | few | TRBV11-3 | CASSPGSLRQYF | TGTGCCAGCAGCCCCGGGTCTCTAAGGCAGTATTTT
NA | TRBJ1-5 | NA | TRBV6-1 | CASRPRRPRHSNQPQHF | TGTGCCAGCAGACCACGGAGGCCACGCCATAGCAATCAGCCCCAGCATTTT
NA | TRBJ2-7 | few | TRBV7-8 | CASSLQGTYEQYF | TGTGCCAGCAGCCTTCAGGGAACCTACGAGCAGTACTTC
TRBD1 | TRBJ2-7 | NA | TRBV7-2 | CASSLPRTGSYEQYF | TGTGCCAGCAGCTTACCTAGGACAGGCTCCTACGAGCAGTACTTC
NA | TRBJ1-2 | few | TRBV6-5 | CASSYRSGRGYTF | TGTGCCAGCAGTTACAGATCAGGGCGCGGCTACACCTTC
TRBD1 | TRBJ1-1 | NA | TRBV7-2 | CATGDRGTEAFF | TGTGCCACCGGAGACAGGGGCACTGAAGCTTTCTTT
NA | TRBJ2-7 | NA | TRBV6-5 | CASSYKQGFYEQYF | TGTGCCAGCAGTTACAAACAGGGTTTCTACGAGCAGTACTTC
TRBD2 | TRBJ2-2 | few | TRBV7-8 | CASRGLAGAGELFF | TGTGCCAGCAGGGGACTAGCGGGGGCCGGGGAGCTGTTTTTT
NA | TRBJ2-7 | NA | TRBV11-2 | CASSLHPGPTYEQYF | TGTGCCAGCAGCCTCCATCCGGGACCTACCTACGAGCAGTACTTC
NA | TRBJ1-1 | few | TRBV6-5 | CASSYRAGLYTEAFF | TGTGCCAGCAGTTACCGGGCGGGACTGTACACTGAAGCTTTCTTT
NA | TRBJ2-3 | NA | TRBV6-6 | CASSQLTGADTQYF | TGTGCCAGCAGTCAACTCACAGGTGCGGATACGCAGTATTTT